The clone carrying this T cell receptor beta chain has only a few counts. TCRdb used MiXCR to reprocess the RT-PCR reads, holding one entry per CDR3 protein. This sample has about 680,000 distinct CDR3 sequences, with 14% found just once. The receptor was isolated from a female donor in good health, serving as a healthy control. The sample consisted of memory CD4+ T cells from blood.

The CDR3 spells CSAAGMEGEKLFF. CDR3 sequence (DNA): TGCAGTGCGGCAGGGATGGAGGGGGAAAAACTGTTTTTT. The chain has TRBV20-1 and TRBJ1-4; tentative D call: TRBD1 (5 bases). V was pared by 6 bases and J by 8 bases, with 16 bases between. Germline V gene sequence: CDR1 DFQATT, CDR2 SNEGSKA (reference sequence). This CDR3 spans 13 amino acids.